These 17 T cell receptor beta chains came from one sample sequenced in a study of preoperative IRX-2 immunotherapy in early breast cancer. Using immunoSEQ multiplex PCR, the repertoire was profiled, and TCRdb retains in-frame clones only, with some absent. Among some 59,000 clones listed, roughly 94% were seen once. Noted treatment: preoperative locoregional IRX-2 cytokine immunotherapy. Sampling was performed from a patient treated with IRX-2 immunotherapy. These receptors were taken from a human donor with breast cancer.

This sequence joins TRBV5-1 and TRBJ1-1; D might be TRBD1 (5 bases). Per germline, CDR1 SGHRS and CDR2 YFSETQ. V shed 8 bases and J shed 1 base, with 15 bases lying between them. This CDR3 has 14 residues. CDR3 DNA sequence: TGCGCCAGTCGGGAGGGGTGGGGGAACACTGAAGCTTTCTTT. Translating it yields CASREGWGNTEAFF. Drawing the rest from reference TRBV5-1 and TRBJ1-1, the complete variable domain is KAGVTQTPRYLIKTRGQQVTLSCSPISGHRSVSWYQQTPGQGLQFLFEYFSETQRNKGNFPGRFSGRQFSNSRSEMNVSTLELGDSALYLCASREGWGNTEAFFGQGTRLTVV.

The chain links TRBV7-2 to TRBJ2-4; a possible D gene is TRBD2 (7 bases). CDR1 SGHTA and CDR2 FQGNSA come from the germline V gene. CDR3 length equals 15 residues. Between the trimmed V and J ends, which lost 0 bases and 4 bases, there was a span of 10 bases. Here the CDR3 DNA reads TGTGCCAGCAGCTTAGCGGGGGGGCGTAAAAACATTCAGTACTTC. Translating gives CASSLAGGRKNIQYF. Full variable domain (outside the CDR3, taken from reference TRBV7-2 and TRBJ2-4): GAGVSQSPSNKVTEKGKDVELRCDPISGHTALYWYRQSLGQGLEFLIYFQGNSAPDKSGLPSDRFSAERTGGSVSTLTIQRTQQEDSAVYLCASSLAGGRKNIQYFGAGTRLSVL.

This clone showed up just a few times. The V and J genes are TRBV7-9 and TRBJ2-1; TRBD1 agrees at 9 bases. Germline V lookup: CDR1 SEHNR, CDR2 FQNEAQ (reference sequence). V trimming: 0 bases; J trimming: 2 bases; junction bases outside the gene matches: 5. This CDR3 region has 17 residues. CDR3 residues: CASSLALRTGAYNEQFF. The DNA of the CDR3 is TGTGCCAGCAGCTTAGCGTTGAGGACAGGGGCCTACAATGAGCAGTTCTTC.

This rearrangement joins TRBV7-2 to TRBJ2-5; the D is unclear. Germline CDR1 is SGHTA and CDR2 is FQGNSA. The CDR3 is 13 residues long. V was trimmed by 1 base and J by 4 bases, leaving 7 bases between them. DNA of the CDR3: TGTGCCAGCAGCTTAGGTCGGCTAGAGACCCAGTACTTC. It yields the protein CASSLGRLETQYF.

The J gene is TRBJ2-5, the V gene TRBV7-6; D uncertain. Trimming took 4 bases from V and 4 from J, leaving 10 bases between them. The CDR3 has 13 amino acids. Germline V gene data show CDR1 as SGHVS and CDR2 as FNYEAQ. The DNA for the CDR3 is TGTGCCAGCAGCTACACGGAGAGAGAGACCCAGTACTTC. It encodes CASSYTERETQYF.

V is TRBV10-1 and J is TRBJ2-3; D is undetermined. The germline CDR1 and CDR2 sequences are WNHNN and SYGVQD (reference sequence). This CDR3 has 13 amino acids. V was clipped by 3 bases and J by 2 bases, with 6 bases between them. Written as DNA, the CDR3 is TGCGCCAGCAGTGATTTAACCACAGATACGCAGTATTTT. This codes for CASSDLTTDTQYF.

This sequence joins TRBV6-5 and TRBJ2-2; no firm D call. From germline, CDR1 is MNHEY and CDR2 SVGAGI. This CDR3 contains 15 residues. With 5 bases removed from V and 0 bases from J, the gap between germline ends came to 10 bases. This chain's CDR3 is CASSRATPNTGELFF. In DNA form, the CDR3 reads TGTGCCAGCAGTAGGGCCACCCCGAACACCGGGGAGCTGTTTTTT.

Here the CDR3 reads CASSPALGVRGSPLHF. The CDR3 DNA reads TGTGCCAGTAGTCCAGCTCTCGGGGTCAGGGGTTCACCCCTCCACTTT. The rearrangement links TRBV19 to TRBJ1-6; weak D call: TRBD1 (6 bases). CDR3 length equals 16 residues. V was pared by 5 bases and J by 9 bases, with 20 bases between. The germline V gene has CDR1 LNHDA and CDR2 SQIVND (reference sequence).

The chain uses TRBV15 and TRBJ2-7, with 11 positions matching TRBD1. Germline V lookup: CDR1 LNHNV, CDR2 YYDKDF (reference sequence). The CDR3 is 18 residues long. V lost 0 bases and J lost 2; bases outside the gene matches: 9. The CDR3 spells CATSRDRPGQGGAYEQYF. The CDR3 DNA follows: TGTGCCACCAGCAGAGATCGGCCGGGACAGGGGGGGGCCTACGAGCAGTACTTC.

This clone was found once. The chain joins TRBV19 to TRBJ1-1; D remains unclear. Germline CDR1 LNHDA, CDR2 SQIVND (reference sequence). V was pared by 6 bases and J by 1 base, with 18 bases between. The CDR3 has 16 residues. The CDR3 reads CASRYYHPPRNTEAFF. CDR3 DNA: TGTGCCAGTAGATATTATCACCCGCCCAGGAACACTGAAGCTTTCTTT.

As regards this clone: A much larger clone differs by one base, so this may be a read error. The CDR3 protein is CASSPLRQVYGYTF. The CDR3 bases are TGTGCCAGCAGCCCCCTAAGACAGGTCTATGGCTACACCTTC. V gene TRBV27 combines with J gene TRBJ1-2; a possible D gene is TRBD1 (6 bases). The CDR3 totals 14 residues. CDR1 and CDR2 from the germline V gene are MNHEY and SMNVEV (reference sequence). The V and J ends lost 6 bases and 4 bases respectively, with 15 bases between them.

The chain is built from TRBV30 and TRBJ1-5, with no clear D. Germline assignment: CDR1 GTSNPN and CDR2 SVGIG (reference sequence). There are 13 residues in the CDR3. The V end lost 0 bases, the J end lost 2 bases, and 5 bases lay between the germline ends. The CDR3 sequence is CAWSVGGNQPQHF. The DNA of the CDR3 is TGTGCCTGGAGTGTAGGCGGCAATCAGCCCCAGCATTTT.

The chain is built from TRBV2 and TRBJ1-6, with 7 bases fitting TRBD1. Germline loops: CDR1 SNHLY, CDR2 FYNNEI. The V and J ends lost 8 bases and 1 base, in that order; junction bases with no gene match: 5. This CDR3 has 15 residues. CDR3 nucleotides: TGTGCCAGCCGGGACAGTAGGTCCTATAATTCACCCCTCCACTTT. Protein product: CASRDSRSYNSPLHF.

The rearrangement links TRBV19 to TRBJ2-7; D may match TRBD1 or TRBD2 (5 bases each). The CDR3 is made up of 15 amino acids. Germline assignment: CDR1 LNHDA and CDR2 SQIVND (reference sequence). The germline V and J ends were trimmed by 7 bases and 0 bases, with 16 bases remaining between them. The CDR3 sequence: CASKGTAGSSYEQYF. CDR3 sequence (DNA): TGTGCCAGTAAGGGAACGGCAGGGAGCTCCTACGAGCAGTACTTC.

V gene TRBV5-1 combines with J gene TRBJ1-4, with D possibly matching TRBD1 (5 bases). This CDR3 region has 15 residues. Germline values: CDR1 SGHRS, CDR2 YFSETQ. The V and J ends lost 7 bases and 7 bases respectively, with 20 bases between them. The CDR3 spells CASFILGGRGEKLFF. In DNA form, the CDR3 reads TGCGCCAGCTTCATACTCGGGGGACGAGGTGAAAAACTGTTTTTT.

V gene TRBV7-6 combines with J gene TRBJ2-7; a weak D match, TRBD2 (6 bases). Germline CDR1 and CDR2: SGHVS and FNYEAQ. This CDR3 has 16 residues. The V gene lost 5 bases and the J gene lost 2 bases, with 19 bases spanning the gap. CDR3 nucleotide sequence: TGTGCCAGCAGCGTAGGGACCGGGAGACCTCCCTACGAGCAGTACTTC. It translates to CASSVGTGRPPYEQYF. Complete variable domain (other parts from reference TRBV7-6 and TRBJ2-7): GAGVSQSPRYKVTKRGQDVALRCDPISGHVSLYWYRQALGQGPEFLTYFNYEAQQDKSGLPNDRFSAERPEGSISTLTIQRTEQRDSAMYRCASSVGTGRPPYEQYFGPGTRLTVT.

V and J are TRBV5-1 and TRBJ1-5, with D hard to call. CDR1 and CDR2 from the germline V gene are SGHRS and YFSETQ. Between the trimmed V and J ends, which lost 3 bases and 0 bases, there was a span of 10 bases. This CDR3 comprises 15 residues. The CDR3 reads CASSSDGYSNQPQHF. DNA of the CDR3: TGCGCCAGCAGCTCGGACGGTTATAGCAATCAGCCCCAGCATTTT.